These 4 T cell receptor beta chains were all obtained from the same sample, sequenced in a study of T cells in Graves' hyperthyroidism and ophthalmopathy. TCR beta CDR3 regions were amplified from RNA transcripts. The primer set for the first-round RT-PCR of the TCR CDR3 was HTBI. TCRdb reprocessed the multiplex PCR reads via MiXCR and lists one record per CDR3 protein. The data hold around 340,000 distinct CDR3 sequences, with around 20% observed a single time. Sequenced: blood. Receptors were obtained from a woman aged 45-65 years with Graves' hyperthyroidism.

This clonotype has only a few counts. This chain connects TRBV5-1 to TRBJ2-3; TRBD2 aligns across 8 bases. Per germline, CDR1 SGHRS and CDR2 YFSETQ. The CDR3 is 15 residues long. The ends lost 3 bases at V and 3 bases at J; junction bases unmatched: 6. CDR3 nucleotide sequence: TGCGCCAGCAGCTCGCTCGGGGGGGAGACAGATACGCAGTATTTT. This sequence encodes CASSSLGGETDTQYF.

With respect to this clonotype: The junction departs from germline at one end; a sequencing error may be responsible. The chain joins TRBV28 to TRBJ2-6; TRBD1 agrees at 7 bases. This CDR3 comprises 17 residues. Germline V lookup: CDR1 MDHEN, CDR2 SYDVKM. Written as DNA, the CDR3 is TGTACCAGCAGCAAAGGACAGGTTAGCTCTGGGGCCAACGTCCTGACTTTC. Translation: CTSSKGQVSSGANVLTF.

This clonotype turned up a few times. This sequence may be a read error, since a much larger clone differs from it by one base. The CDR3 loop is CASRNDRGREQFF. The CDR3 DNA sequence: TGTGCCAGCAGAAATGACAGGGGCCGAGAGCAGTTCTTC. The J gene is TRBJ2-1, the V gene TRBV6-1; TRBD1 agrees at 8 bases. Trimming at V came to 6 bases and at J to 10 bases, leaving 8 bases not matched to a gene. This CDR3 is built from 13 residues. Germline CDR1 is MNHNS and CDR2 is SASEGT.

Ten or more counts support this clonotype. The chain couples TRBV12-3 or TRBV12-4 to TRBJ2-2; 11 positions agree with TRBD2. The trim removed 0 bases at V and 6 bases at J, leaving 3 bases unmatched. The CDR3 extends over 16 amino acids. CDR3 sequence: CASSLALAGGSGELFF. The CDR3 bases are TGTGCCAGCAGTTTAGCGTTAGCGGGAGGGTCCGGGGAGCTGTTTTTT.